The clone carrying this TCR beta chain appeared a few times. In terms of origin and age, donors were healthy Caucasian individuals from Russia aged about 6 to 90. This CDR3 has 18 amino acids. Germline trimming cut 3 bases from V and 4 bases from J; bases unmatched to any gene: 15. Germline loops: CDR1 SGHTA, CDR2 FQGNSA. The use of a sample-barcoded 5' primer and a J-beta primer mix characterized a second PCR of 7 to 11 cycles. One entry per CDR3 protein, called by TCRdb with MiXCR from the 5' RACE reads. The sample yields about 510,000 distinct CDR3 sequences, about 27% seen once. This sample was included in a study of blood T cells in healthy people across ages. This same sample was also taken into another study, of T cells of mothers and their children.

The chain combines TRBV7-2 with TRBJ2-7; 10 nucleotides line up with TRBD2. Sequencing was performed on blood. The origin of this receptor is a boy between 2 and 10 years old in good health. CDR3 sequence: CASSFHSSGSRRTYEQYF. Written as DNA, the CDR3 is TGTGCCAGCAGCTTCCATTCTAGCGGGAGCCGTCGTACGTACGAGCAGTACTTC.